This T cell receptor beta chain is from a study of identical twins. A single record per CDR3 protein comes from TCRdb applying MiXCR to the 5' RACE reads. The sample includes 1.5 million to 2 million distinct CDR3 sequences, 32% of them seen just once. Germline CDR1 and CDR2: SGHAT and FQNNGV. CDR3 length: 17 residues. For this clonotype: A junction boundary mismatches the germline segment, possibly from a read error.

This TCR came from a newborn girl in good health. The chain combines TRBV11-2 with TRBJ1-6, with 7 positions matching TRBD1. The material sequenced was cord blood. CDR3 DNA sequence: TGTGCCAGCAGCCCTCAAGTGGGCACAGGGGTTAATTCACCCCCCCACTTT. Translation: CASSPQVGTGVNSPPHF.